One sample yielded the 9 T cell receptor beta chains listed below, sequenced in a study of cytomegalovirus exposure and HLA in healthy donors. The repertoire was sequenced with immunoSEQ multiplex PCR; TCRdb's copy has only in-frame clones and lacks some. This table holds over 150,000 clones, about 90% found once. Sample: PBMCs. The receptor source for this set is a woman aged 18-29 years in good health and CMV-seropositive.

CDR3 DNA: TGTGCCAGCAGTTCTCCCGTGAGGAGCTCTGGAAACACCATATATTTT. Protein sequence: CASSSPVRSSGNTIYF. The genes are TRBV28 and TRBJ1-3, with D uncertain. Trimming pared 4 bases from V and 0 bases from J, leaving 13 bases between. From germline, CDR1 is MDHEN and CDR2 SYDVKM. The CDR3 sequence is 16 residues long.

This clone occurred a few times. CDR3 DNA sequence: TGTGCCAGCAGTTTAGACCGGGGGAGGGACAATGAGCAGTTCTTC. Protein: CASSLDRGRDNEQFF. This chain connects TRBV27 to TRBJ2-1; 7 bases map to TRBD2. V lost 2 bases to trimming and J lost 5 bases; unmatched junction nucleotides: 6. The length of the CDR3 is 15 residues. Germline V gene sequence: CDR1 MNHEY, CDR2 SMNVEV (reference sequence).

The chain couples TRBV7-8 to TRBJ2-7; 8 bases are shared with TRBD1. Germline trimming cut 3 bases from V and 13 bases from J; bases unmatched to any gene: 8. Germline CDR1 SGHVS, CDR2 FQNEAQ. The length of the CDR3 is 12 residues. CDR3 DNA: TGTGCCAGCAGCTTTACGACAGGGGCCAAATACTTC. This gives the protein CASSFTTGAKYF.

This sequence joins TRBV19 and TRBJ1-1; D possibly corresponds to TRBD1 (5 bases). Trimming left V 5 bases short and J 4 bases short, with 11 bases between. From germline, CDR1 is LNHDA and CDR2 SQIVND (reference sequence). This CDR3 is 13 amino acids long. The CDR3 nucleotides are TGTGCCAGTAGTGCGGGGGTAGGCACTGAAGCTTTCTTT. Its translation is CASSAGVGTEAFF.

The genes are TRBV6-5 and TRBJ1-4, with a possible D match to TRBD1 (5 bases). CDR1 MNHEY and CDR2 SVGAGI come from the germline V gene. The CDR3 consists of 13 residues. V was shortened by 6 bases and J by 7 bases, with 12 bases between the two germline ends. CDR3: CASSRRQTEKLFF. DNA for the CDR3: TGTGCCAGCAGCCGGCGACAGACTGAAAAACTGTTTTTT.

This clone has only a few counts. This rearrangement joins TRBV7-9 to TRBJ1-1; no clear D. CDR1 is SEHNR, CDR2 FQNEAQ, per germline (reference sequence). The CDR3 length is 14 residues. V was trimmed by 0 bases and J by 4 bases, leaving 9 bases between them. In nucleotides, the CDR3 is TGTGCCAGCAGCTTAGCCCGTACGAGCACTGAAGCTTTCTTT. This translates into CASSLARTSTEAFF.

This clone has only a few counts. The gene calls are TRBV19 and TRBJ1-2; a weak D match, TRBD1 (6 bases). Germline loops: CDR1 LNHDA, CDR2 SQIVND (reference sequence). V lost 5 bases to trimming and J lost 2 bases, with 15 bases between them. CDR3 length equals 15 residues. The DNA of the CDR3 is TGTGCCAGTAGTTTTTCAGGGGAATTCAACTATGGCTACACCTTC. As protein: CASSFSGEFNYGYTF.

The chain recombines TRBV27 with TRBJ1-2; 9 nucleotides match TRBD1. Germline CDR1 and CDR2: MNHEY and SMNVEV (reference sequence). This CDR3 comprises 13 residues. V lost 9 bases, J lost 4 bases, and 6 bases stayed unmatched. In DNA, the CDR3 is TGTGCCAGTAGGACAGGGGTTGGCTATGGCTACACCTTC. Its protein is CASRTGVGYGYTF.

The J gene is TRBJ1-5, the V gene TRBV4-2; no clear D. Germline V gene data show CDR1 as LGHNA and CDR2 as YNFKEQ. V lost 3 bases and J 0 bases, leaving 9 bases between the germline ends. The CDR3 sequence is 15 residues long. The CDR3 loop is CASSQQAHSNQPQHF. CDR3 sequence (DNA): TGTGCCAGCAGCCAGCAGGCCCATAGCAATCAGCCCCAGCATTTT.